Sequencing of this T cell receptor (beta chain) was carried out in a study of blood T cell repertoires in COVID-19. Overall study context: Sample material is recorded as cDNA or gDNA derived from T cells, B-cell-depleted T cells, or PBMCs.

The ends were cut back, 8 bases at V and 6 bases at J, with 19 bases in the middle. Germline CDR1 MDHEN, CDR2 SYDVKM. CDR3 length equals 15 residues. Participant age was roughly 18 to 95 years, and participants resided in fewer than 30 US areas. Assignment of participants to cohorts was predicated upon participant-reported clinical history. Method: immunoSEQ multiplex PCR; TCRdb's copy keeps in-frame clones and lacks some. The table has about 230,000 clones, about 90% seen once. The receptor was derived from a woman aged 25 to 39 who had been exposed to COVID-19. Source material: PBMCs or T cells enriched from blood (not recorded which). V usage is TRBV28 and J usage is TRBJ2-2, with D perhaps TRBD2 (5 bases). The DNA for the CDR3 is TGTGCCAGCCGACTACCTCAGAGTAGCGCCGGGGAGCTGTTTTTT. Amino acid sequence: CASRLPQSSAGELFF. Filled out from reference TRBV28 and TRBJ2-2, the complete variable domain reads DVKVTQSSRYLVKRTGEKVFLECVQDMDHENMFWYRQDPGLGLRLIYFSYDVKMKEKGDIPEGYSVSREKKERFSLILESASTNQTSMYLCASRLPQSSAGELFFGEGSRLTVL.